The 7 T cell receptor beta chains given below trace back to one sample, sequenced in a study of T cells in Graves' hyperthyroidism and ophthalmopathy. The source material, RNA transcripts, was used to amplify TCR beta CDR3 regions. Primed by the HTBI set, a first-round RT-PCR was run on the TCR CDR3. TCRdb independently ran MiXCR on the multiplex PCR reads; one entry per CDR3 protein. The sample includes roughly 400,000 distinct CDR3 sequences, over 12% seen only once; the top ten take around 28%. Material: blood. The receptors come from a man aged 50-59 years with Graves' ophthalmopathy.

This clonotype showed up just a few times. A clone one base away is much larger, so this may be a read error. The DNA for the CDR3 is TGTGCCAGCAGTGTTTGCAGGGGGGACAATCAGCCCCAGCATTTT. Its protein is CASSVCRGDNQPQHF. J is TRBJ1-5 and V is TRBV2, with 7 bases fitting TRBD1. Germline assignment: CDR1 SNHLY and CDR2 FYNNEI. This CDR3 contains 15 residues. The ends lost 4 bases at V and 3 bases at J; junction bases unmatched: 6.

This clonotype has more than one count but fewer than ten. In DNA, the CDR3 is TGTGCCAGCATAAGGGACAGGGTCCAAGAGACCCAGTACTTC. Its protein is CASIRDRVQETQYF. The V gene is TRBV6-1, the J gene TRBJ2-5, with 9 positions matching TRBD1. Germline V lookup: CDR1 MNHNS, CDR2 SASEGT. J gave up 1 base and V 7 bases, and 4 bases lay outside the gene matches. The CDR3 runs to 14 residues.

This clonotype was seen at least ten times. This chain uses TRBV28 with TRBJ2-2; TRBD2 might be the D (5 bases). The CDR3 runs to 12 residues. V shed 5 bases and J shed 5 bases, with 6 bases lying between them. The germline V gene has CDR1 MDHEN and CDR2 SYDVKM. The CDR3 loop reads CASSRGTGELFF. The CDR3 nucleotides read TGTGCCAGCAGTAGAGGGACCGGGGAGCTGTTTTTT.

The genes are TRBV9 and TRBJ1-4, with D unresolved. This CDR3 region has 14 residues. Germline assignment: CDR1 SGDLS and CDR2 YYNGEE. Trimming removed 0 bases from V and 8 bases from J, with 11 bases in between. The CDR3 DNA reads TGTGCCAGCAGCGTAGGGGTGTCCGGAGAAAAACTGTTTTTT. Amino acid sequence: CASSVGVSGEKLFF.

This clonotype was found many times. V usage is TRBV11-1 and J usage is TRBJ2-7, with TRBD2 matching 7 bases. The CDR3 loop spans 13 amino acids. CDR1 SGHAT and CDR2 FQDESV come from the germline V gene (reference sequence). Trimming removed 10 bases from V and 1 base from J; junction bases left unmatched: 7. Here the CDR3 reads CATNPRGSYEQYF. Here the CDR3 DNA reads TGTGCCACCAACCCGCGGGGGTCCTACGAGCAGTACTTC.

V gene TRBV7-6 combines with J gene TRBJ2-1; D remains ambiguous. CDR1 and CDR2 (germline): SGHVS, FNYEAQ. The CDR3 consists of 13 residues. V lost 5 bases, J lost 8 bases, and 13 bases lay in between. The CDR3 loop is CASSQNPDDEQFF. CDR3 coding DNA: TGTGCCAGCAGCCAAAACCCCGACGATGAGCAGTTCTTC.

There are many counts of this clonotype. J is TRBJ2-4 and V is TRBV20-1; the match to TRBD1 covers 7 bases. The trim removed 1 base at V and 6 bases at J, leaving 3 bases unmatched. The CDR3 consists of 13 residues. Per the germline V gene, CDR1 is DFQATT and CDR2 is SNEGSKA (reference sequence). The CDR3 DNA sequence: TGCAGTGCTAGAGCGGGACAGATAAACATTCAGTACTTC. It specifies CSARAGQINIQYF.